The text below deals with one T cell receptor beta chain. Antigen: not known. Before the COVID-19 pandemic, during about 2010-2019, CD4+ T cells were taken from unexposed donors. Isolation of CD4+ T cells took place after nine to ten days in culture. Cells permitting, SARS-CoV-2 S/N and four cold-coronavirus spikes were tested on unexposed-donor CD4+ T cells. The J segment lost 4 bases and the V segment lost 0 bases, leaving 11 bases of the junction unmatched. This CDR3 comprises 17 residues. Germline values: CDR1 SGHRS, CDR2 YFSETQ. Produced via immunoSEQ multiplex PCR; TCRdb's table is partial and in-frame only. The table has almost 20,000 clones, roughly four fifths seen once. The source of the sample is a study of CD4 T cells in relation to SARS-CoV-2 and coronaviruses. Study context: Crossreactive spike epitopes shared across donors were mapped to their HLA restriction.

Study conclusions and caveats: The cross-reactivity analysis covered only spike protein, not other viral proteins. In around 60% of donors, memory CD4+ clonotypes crossrecognized SARS-CoV-2 and at least one common cold coronavirus spike.

This chain joins TRBV5-1 and TRBJ1-2; TRBD1 aligns across 8 bases. The sequence came from a human donor in good health. Sequenced input: CD4+ T cells from PBMCs, cultured in vitro. The CDR3 loop is CASSLGGAGQGSYGYTF. The CDR3 bases are TGCGCCAGCAGCTTGGGGGGGGCCGGACAGGGAAGCTATGGCTACACCTTC.